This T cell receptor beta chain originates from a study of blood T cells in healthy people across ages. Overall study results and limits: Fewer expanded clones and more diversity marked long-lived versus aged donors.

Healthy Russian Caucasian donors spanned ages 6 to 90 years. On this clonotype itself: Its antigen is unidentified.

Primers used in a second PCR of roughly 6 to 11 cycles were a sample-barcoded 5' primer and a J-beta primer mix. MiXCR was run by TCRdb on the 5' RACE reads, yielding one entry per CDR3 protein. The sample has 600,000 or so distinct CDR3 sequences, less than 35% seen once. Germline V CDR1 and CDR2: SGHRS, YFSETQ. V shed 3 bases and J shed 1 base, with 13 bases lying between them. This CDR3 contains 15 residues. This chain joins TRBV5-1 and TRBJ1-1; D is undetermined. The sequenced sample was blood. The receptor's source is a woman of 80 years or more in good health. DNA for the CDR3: TGCGCCAGCAGCTCGGACCGTGCCTCGAACACTGAAGCTTTCTTT. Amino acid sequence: CASSSDRASNTEAFF.